This T cell receptor (beta chain) stems from a study of shared clonotypes between healthy human individuals. Assay: immunoSEQ multiplex PCR; the TCRdb copy retains only in-frame clones and omits some. This sample has under 2.5 million clones, with around 93% found just once. V lost 2 bases and J lost 12; bases outside the gene matches: 11. CDR1 is MNHEY and CDR2 is SVGAGI in the germline V gene. There are 15 residues in the CDR3. The sequenced material came from naive CD4+ T cells from PBMCs. Subset meaning: CD45RA+ positively selected. The chain carries TRBV6-5 and TRBJ1-4, with 8 bases fitting TRBD1. The TCR was taken from a man aged 18 to 29 in good health. Some clones in this sample may be carry-over from other donors' samples. CDR3 sequence reads: CASSYRTRGRSELFF. In DNA form, the CDR3 reads TGTGCCAGCAGTTACCGAACCAGGGGGCGGTCGGAACTGTTTTTT.